The subject of this entry is one T cell receptor (beta chain). The data stem from a study of blood T cell repertoires in COVID-19. Turning to the study itself: Both acute and convalescent COVID-19 samples were obtained from the United States, Italy and Spain. From T cells, B-cell-depleted T cells, or PBMCs came the material, which was cDNA or gDNA.

In the study's own analysis: From reference gene primer amplification, estimates of nucleated cell counts were derived. Measured with immunoSEQ multiplex PCR; TCRdb has only the in-frame clones, and not every one. The V and J calls and the clone size are those of that table, but D and trimming were determined from the DNA. Of 100,000 to 150,000 clones listed, about four fifths are singletons. Germline CDR1 reads LGHDT; CDR2 reads YNNKEL (reference sequence). The CDR3 covers 14 residues. V shed 4 bases and J 8 bases; nucleotides not matched to a gene: 8. Seattle cases were enrolled at active infection and followed longitudinally.

Input material: peripheral blood. The TCR comes from a young man with COVID-19, enrolled during active disease. The V call is TRBV3-1 (or the pseudogene TRBV3-2), the J call TRBJ1-5; the match to TRBD1 covers 7 bases. The CDR3: CASSRNRGREPQHF. DNA for the CDR3: TGTGCCAGCAGCCGCAACAGGGGCCGGGAGCCCCAGCATTTT.